A selection of T cell receptor beta chains follows, all from one sample in a study of blood T cell repertoires in COVID-19. The table came from immunoSEQ multiplex PCR; TCRdb's copy has only in-frame clones and leaves some out. The table lists fewer than 45,000 clones, about nine tenths of them singletons. The sequenced material came from peripheral blood. The origin of the receptors is a human donor in a cohort sampled during active COVID-19. Both conserved end residues are part of each CDR3. Each record gives: D gene, V gene, clone size, J gene, CDR3 DNA, CDR3 protein. A D gene is named only where the DNA matches it firmly. Size is stated for part of the rows, as once, few or many counts, or as a class when the clone is expanded.

D gene: NA; V gene: TRBV5-1; clone size: NA; J gene: TRBJ2-7; CDR3 DNA: TGCGCCAGCAGCTCGGGATCCTACGAGCAGTACTTC; CDR3 protein: CASSSGSYEQYF
D gene: NA; V gene: TRBV11-2; clone size: NA; J gene: TRBJ1-1; CDR3 DNA: TGTGCCAGCAGCTTAGGTCGGGGAGGGACTGAAGCTTTCTTT; CDR3 protein: CASSLGRGGTEAFF
D gene: NA; V gene: TRBV11-2; clone size: NA; J gene: TRBJ2-7; CDR3 DNA: TGTGCCAGCACCGTTCCAGGGGACGAGCAGTACTTC; CDR3 protein: CASTVPGDEQYF
D gene: TRBD1; V gene: TRBV9; clone size: NA; J gene: TRBJ2-3; CDR3 DNA: TGTGCCAGCAGTGCGGGACAGGGGACTAGCACAGATACGCAGTATTTT; CDR3 protein: CASSAGQGTSTDTQYF
D gene: TRBD1; V gene: TRBV24-1; clone size: NA; J gene: TRBJ2-3; CDR3 DNA: TGTGCCACCAGTGATAACAGGGGGCTGATAGATACGCAGTATTTT; CDR3 protein: CATSDNRGLIDTQYF
D gene: TRBD2; V gene: TRBV5-1; clone size: NA; J gene: TRBJ2-3; CDR3 DNA: TGCGCCAGCAGCTTGTTTAGCGGGGAGAGCACAGATACGCAGTATTTT; CDR3 protein: CASSLFSGESTDTQYF
D gene: TRBD1; V gene: TRBV11-2; clone size: NA; J gene: TRBJ2-7; CDR3 DNA: TGTGCCAGCAGCTTTCAGGGACAGGGACCCTACGAGCAGTACTTC; CDR3 protein: CASSFQGQGPYEQYF
D gene: NA; V gene: TRBV3-1/TRBV3-2; clone size: once; J gene: TRBJ2-5; CDR3 DNA: TGTGCCAGCAGCACTTACGAGACCCAGTACTTC; CDR3 protein: CASSTYETQYF
D gene: NA; V gene: TRBV7-2; clone size: NA; J gene: TRBJ2-7; CDR3 DNA: TGTGCCAGCAGCTTTTCCGGGACTGGCTCCTACGAGCAGTACTTC; CDR3 protein: CASSFSGTGSYEQYF
D gene: NA; V gene: TRBV9; clone size: NA; J gene: TRBJ1-1; CDR3 DNA: TGTGCCAGCAGCGTATCGGCGAGCGGCTTAACTGAAGCTTTCTTT; CDR3 protein: CASSVSASGLTEAFF
D gene: NA; V gene: TRBV7-7; clone size: NA; J gene: TRBJ2-2; CDR3 DNA: TGTGCCAGCAGCTGGTCGGGGGAAAACACCGGGGAGCTGTTTTTT; CDR3 protein: CASSWSGENTGELFF
D gene: NA; V gene: TRBV7-9; clone size: NA; J gene: TRBJ1-4; CDR3 DNA: TGTGCCAGCAGCTCAGGGCCCACAGCGATGAATGAAAAACTGTTTTTT; CDR3 protein: CASSSGPTAMNEKLFF
D gene: TRBD1; V gene: TRBV5-1; clone size: NA; J gene: TRBJ1-6; CDR3 DNA: TGCGCCAGCAGCCAGGGGGCAGGTTCAGATTCACCCCTCCACTTT; CDR3 protein: CASSQGAGSDSPLHF
D gene: TRBD2; V gene: TRBV7-2; clone size: NA; J gene: TRBJ2-3; CDR3 DNA: TGTGCCAGCAGCTTAGACAGGTCTAGCGGGGGAGGGAATTTGGATACGCAGTATTTT; CDR3 protein: CASSLDRSSGGGNLDTQYF
D gene: NA; V gene: TRBV7-8; clone size: few; J gene: TRBJ1-5; CDR3 DNA: TGTGCCAGCAGCGCAAGGGAGGGGGTGGATCAGCCCCAGCATTTT; CDR3 protein: CASSAREGVDQPQHF
D gene: NA; V gene: TRBV12-3/TRBV12-4; clone size: NA; J gene: TRBJ2-2; CDR3 DNA: TGTGCCAGCACCGGTACCTCCGGGGAGCTGTTTTTT; CDR3 protein: CASTGTSGELFF
D gene: TRBD1; V gene: TRBV5-1; clone size: NA; J gene: TRBJ1-1; CDR3 DNA: TGCGCCAGCAGCTTAACAGGGGGGAGGGCCACTGAAGCTTTCTTT; CDR3 protein: CASSLTGGRATEAFF
D gene: TRBD2; V gene: TRBV6-5; clone size: NA; J gene: TRBJ2-1; CDR3 DNA: TGTGCCAGCAGCCTCCCCGGGGGGGAGCAGTTCTTC; CDR3 protein: CASSLPGGEQFF
D gene: NA; V gene: TRBV15; clone size: NA; J gene: TRBJ1-1; CDR3 DNA: TGTGCCACCAGCCCGAACAGGGAGATAGGAAACACTGAAGCTTTCTTT; CDR3 protein: CATSPNREIGNTEAFF
D gene: NA; V gene: TRBV5-1; clone size: few; J gene: TRBJ1-4; CDR3 DNA: TGCGCCAGCAGCTTGGAGGCAGGCCCCCATGAAAAACTGTTTTTT; CDR3 protein: CASSLEAGPHEKLFF
D gene: NA; V gene: TRBV10-3; clone size: NA; J gene: TRBJ1-1; CDR3 DNA: TGTGCCATCATAGCCTCTTTAATGAACACTGAAGCTTTCTTT; CDR3 protein: CAIIASLMNTEAFF
D gene: TRBD1; V gene: TRBV29-1; clone size: NA; J gene: TRBJ2-7; CDR3 DNA: TGCAGCGTTGAAGATCTTGGGACCGGGACAGGTTCCTCCTACGAGCAGTACTTC; CDR3 protein: CSVEDLGTGTGSSYEQYF
D gene: NA; V gene: TRBV11-2; clone size: NA; J gene: TRBJ1-2; CDR3 DNA: TGTGCCAGCAGCCCGGGGTGGACCTATGGCTACACCTTC; CDR3 protein: CASSPGWTYGYTF
D gene: TRBD1; V gene: TRBV5-1; clone size: few; J gene: TRBJ2-1; CDR3 DNA: TGCGCCAGCAGCTTGTACAGGGGGCCTAGGGATGAGCAGTTCTTC; CDR3 protein: CASSLYRGPRDEQFF
D gene: NA; V gene: TRBV27; clone size: once; J gene: TRBJ1-1; CDR3 DNA: TGTGCCAGCAGTTTCCAGCGGAACACTGAAGCTTTCTTT; CDR3 protein: CASSFQRNTEAFF
D gene: NA; V gene: TRBV6-2/TRBV6-3; clone size: NA; J gene: TRBJ2-5; CDR3 DNA: TGTGCCAGCAGTTACGGGGCCCGAGCGGAGACCCAGTACTTC; CDR3 protein: CASSYGARAETQYF
D gene: TRBD1; V gene: TRBV2; clone size: NA; J gene: TRBJ2-2; CDR3 DNA: TGTGCCAGCAATGGACAGGCTAACACCGGGGAGCTGTTTTTT; CDR3 protein: CASNGQANTGELFF
D gene: NA; V gene: TRBV14; clone size: NA; J gene: TRBJ2-2; CDR3 DNA: TGTGCCAGCAGTCTAGGACAAATAAACACCGGGGAGCTGTTTTTT; CDR3 protein: CASSLGQINTGELFF
D gene: TRBD1; V gene: TRBV18; clone size: NA; J gene: TRBJ1-5; CDR3 DNA: TGTGCCAGCTCACCGGGACAGTCAAGGCAGCCCCAGCATTTT; CDR3 protein: CASSPGQSRQPQHF
D gene: NA; V gene: TRBV7-6; clone size: NA; J gene: TRBJ2-1; CDR3 DNA: TGTGCCAGCAGCTTTGACAGGCACAATGAGCAGTTCTTC; CDR3 protein: CASSFDRHNEQFF
D gene: TRBD1; V gene: TRBV5-1; clone size: NA; J gene: TRBJ1-1; CDR3 DNA: TGCGCCAGCAGCTCGACAGGGGGGAACACTGAAGCTTTCTTT; CDR3 protein: CASSSTGGNTEAFF
D gene: NA; V gene: TRBV3-1/TRBV3-2; clone size: NA; J gene: TRBJ1-2; CDR3 DNA: TGTGCCAGCAGCCACTCGCTTGCGAACTATGGCTACACCTTC; CDR3 protein: CASSHSLANYGYTF
D gene: NA; V gene: TRBV5-4; clone size: NA; J gene: TRBJ1-1; CDR3 DNA: TGTGCCAGCAGCTTGGTTTCTTTCGAGGGAAGGAAGTATTTCTTT; CDR3 protein: CASSLVSFEGRKYFF
D gene: NA; V gene: TRBV24-1; clone size: NA; J gene: TRBJ2-3; CDR3 DNA: TGTGCCACCAGTAGCGGTAGCGGAAGCACAGATACGCAGTATTTT; CDR3 protein: CATSSGSGSTDTQYF
D gene: TRBD2; V gene: TRBV7-6; clone size: NA; J gene: TRBJ2-2; CDR3 DNA: TGTGCCAGCAGCTTACACCGGGACACCACTAGCGGGGGGGCCACCGGGGAGCTGTTTTTT; CDR3 protein: CASSLHRDTTSGGATGELFF
D gene: TRBD1; V gene: TRBV6-2/TRBV6-3; clone size: once; J gene: TRBJ2-7; CDR3 DNA: TGTGCCAGCAGTTACTCTAACAGGGGTAACGAGCAGTACTTC; CDR3 protein: CASSYSNRGNEQYF
D gene: TRBD2; V gene: TRBV28; clone size: NA; J gene: TRBJ2-7; CDR3 DNA: TGTGCCAGCACAACGGGGGGTCGTTCCTACGAGCAGTACTTC; CDR3 protein: CASTTGGRSYEQYF
D gene: NA; V gene: TRBV7-8; clone size: NA; J gene: TRBJ2-7; CDR3 DNA: TGTGCCAGCAGCTTACAGGCCTCCTCCTACGAGCAGTACTTC; CDR3 protein: CASSLQASSYEQYF
D gene: NA; V gene: TRBV29-1; clone size: few; J gene: TRBJ2-7; CDR3 DNA: TGCAGCGTTAAGGACAGCTCCTACGAGCAGTACTTC; CDR3 protein: CSVKDSSYEQYF
D gene: TRBD1; V gene: TRBV7-3; clone size: NA; J gene: TRBJ2-2; CDR3 DNA: TGTGCCAGCAGAGGGACAGGCAACACCGGGGAGCTGTTTTTT; CDR3 protein: CASRGTGNTGELFF
D gene: TRBD1; V gene: TRBV11-2; clone size: NA; J gene: TRBJ2-1; CDR3 DNA: TGTGCCAGCAGCTTAGTGGACAGGGCCGGTGGTGAGCAGTTCTTC; CDR3 protein: CASSLVDRAGGEQFF
D gene: TRBD2; V gene: TRBV11-3; clone size: NA; J gene: TRBJ2-1; CDR3 DNA: TGTGCCAGCAGCGTGGCTAGCGGGGCCTACAATGAGCAGTTCTTC; CDR3 protein: CASSVASGAYNEQFF
D gene: NA; V gene: TRBV30; clone size: NA; J gene: TRBJ2-1; CDR3 DNA: TGTGCCTGGAGTGGAACCAGAACAGACAATGAGCAGTTCTTC; CDR3 protein: CAWSGTRTDNEQFF
D gene: NA; V gene: TRBV7-3; clone size: NA; J gene: TRBJ2-1; CDR3 DNA: TGTGCCAGCAGCTTAGCTAGCGCGGGTGGTGAGCAGTTCTTC; CDR3 protein: CASSLASAGGEQFF
D gene: TRBD2; V gene: TRBV6-5; clone size: NA; J gene: TRBJ2-7; CDR3 DNA: TGTGCCAGCACCCTGGGGGAGGGACCCTACGAGCAGTACTTC; CDR3 protein: CASTLGEGPYEQYF
D gene: NA; V gene: TRBV5-1; clone size: NA; J gene: TRBJ2-7; CDR3 DNA: TGCGCCAGCAGCTTGGAGCGAAGCTCCTACGAGCAGTACTTC; CDR3 protein: CASSLERSSYEQYF
D gene: TRBD1; V gene: TRBV9; clone size: few; J gene: TRBJ1-4; CDR3 DNA: TGTGCCAGCAGCATATCAGGGGGCGAAGGGGAAAAACTGTTTTTT; CDR3 protein: CASSISGGEGEKLFF